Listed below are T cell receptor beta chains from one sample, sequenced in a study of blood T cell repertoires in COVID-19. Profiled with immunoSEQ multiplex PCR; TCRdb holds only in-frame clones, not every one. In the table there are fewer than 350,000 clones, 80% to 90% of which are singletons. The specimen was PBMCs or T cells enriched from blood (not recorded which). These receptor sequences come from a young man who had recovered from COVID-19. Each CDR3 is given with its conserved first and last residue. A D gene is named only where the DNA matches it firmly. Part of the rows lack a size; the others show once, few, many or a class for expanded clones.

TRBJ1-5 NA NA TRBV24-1 TGTGCCACCAGTGACCAAATCCCACAGCCCCAGCATTTT CATSDQIPQPQHF
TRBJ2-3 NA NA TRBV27 TGTGCCAGCAGTCTATACATCGCGGGTAGCACAGATACGCAGTATTTT CASSLYIAGSTDTQYF
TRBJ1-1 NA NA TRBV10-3 TGTGCCATCAGTGAGTATGAGTACACTGAAGCTTTCTTT CAISEYEYTEAFF
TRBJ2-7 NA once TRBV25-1 TGTGCCAGCAGACCAGCGGGCTCCTACGAGCAGTACTTC CASRPAGSYEQYF
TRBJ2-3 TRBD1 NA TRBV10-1 TGCGCCAGCAGTGTGGCCCCGGGACAGGGGGCTGTAGATACGCAGTATTTT CASSVAPGQGAVDTQYF
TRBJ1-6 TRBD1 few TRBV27 TGTGCCAGCAGCTCGGGACAGGGAGTTTCACCCCTCCACTTT CASSSGQGVSPLHF
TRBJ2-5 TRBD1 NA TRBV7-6 TGTGCCAGCAGCCCTGCGGGTACAGGGGACCAGTACTTC CASSPAGTGDQYF
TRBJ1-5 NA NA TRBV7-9 TGTGCCAGCAGCTCGGATCTGATCGGGGAAAGTCAGCCCCAGCATTTT CASSSDLIGESQPQHF
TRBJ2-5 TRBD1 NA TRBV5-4 TGTGCCAGCAGCTTTGGGTCAGGGGGCGAAGAGACCCAGTACTTC CASSFGSGGEETQYF
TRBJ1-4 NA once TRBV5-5 TGTGCCAGCAGCTTGGGACGGGGTAATGAAAAACTGTTTTTT CASSLGRGNEKLFF
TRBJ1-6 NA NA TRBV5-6 TGTGCCAGCAGCTTGGAGGGGCTCGCAAGGCTCCACTTT CASSLEGLARLHF
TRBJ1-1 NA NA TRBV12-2 TGTGCAAGCCTCAAACAGGACAGAAACACTGAAGCTTTCTTT CASLKQDRNTEAFF
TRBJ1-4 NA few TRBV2 TGTGCCAGCAGGGGCACTTCCCGAGCAACAACTAATGAAAAACTGTTTTTT CASRGTSRATTNEKLFF
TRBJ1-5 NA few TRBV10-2 TGCGCCAGCACCCGGGGGGACCGTCTGCCCCAGCATTTT CASTRGDRLPQHF
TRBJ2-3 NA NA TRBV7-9 TGTGCCAGCAGGGGGGGAAACACAGATACGCAGTATTTT CASRGGNTDTQYF
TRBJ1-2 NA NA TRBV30 TGTGCCTGGAGTGTACTGCGCAACAGTAACTATGGCTACACCTTC CAWSVLRNSNYGYTF
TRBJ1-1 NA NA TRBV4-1 TGCGCCAGCAGCCAAGGAGACGGGACTGAAGCTTTCTTT CASSQGDGTEAFF
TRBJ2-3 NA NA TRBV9 TGTGCCAGCAGCGTAGTAATGACAGATACGCAGTATTTT CASSVVMTDTQYF
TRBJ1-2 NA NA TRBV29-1 TGCAGCGTTGAAGATCCGTGGGGAGCTAACTATGGCTACACCTTC CSVEDPWGANYGYTF
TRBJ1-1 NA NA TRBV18 TGTGCCAGCTCACCATCCAAACAGGCCCGGAACACTGAAGCTTTCTTT CASSPSKQARNTEAFF
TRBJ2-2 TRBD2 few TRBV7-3 TGTGCCAGCAGCTCAAAAGGGCCCGGGACTAGGGCGAACACCGGGGAGCTGTTTTTT CASSSKGPGTRANTGELFF
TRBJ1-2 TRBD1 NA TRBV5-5 TGTGCCAGCAGCTTGGGAACAGGGGGCAGCTATGGCTACACCTTC CASSLGTGGSYGYTF
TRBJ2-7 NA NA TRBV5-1 TGCGCCAGCAGCGGCGGGACGGCCACCTACGAGCAGTACTTC CASSGGTATYEQYF
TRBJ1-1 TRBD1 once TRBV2 TGTGCCAGCAGCGGGACAGGAAAGAACACTGAAGCTTTCTTT CASSGTGKNTEAFF
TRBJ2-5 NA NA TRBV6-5 TGTGCCAGCCAGGAGGGGGCGAAGGAGACCCAGTACTTC CASQEGAKETQYF
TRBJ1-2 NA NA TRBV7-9 TGTGCCAGCAGCTCGTGGGGCGCGAACTATGACTACACCTTC CASSSWGANYDYTF